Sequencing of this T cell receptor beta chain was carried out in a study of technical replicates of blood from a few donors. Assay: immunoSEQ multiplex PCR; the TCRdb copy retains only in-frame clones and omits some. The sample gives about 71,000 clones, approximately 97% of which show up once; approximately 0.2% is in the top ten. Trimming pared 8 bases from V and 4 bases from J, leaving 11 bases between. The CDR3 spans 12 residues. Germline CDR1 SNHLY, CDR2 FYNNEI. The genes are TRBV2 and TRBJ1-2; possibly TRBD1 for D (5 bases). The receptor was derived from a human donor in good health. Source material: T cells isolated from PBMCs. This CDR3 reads CASETEIYGYTF. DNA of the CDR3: TGTGCCAGCGAGACAGAGATCTATGGCTACACCTTC.